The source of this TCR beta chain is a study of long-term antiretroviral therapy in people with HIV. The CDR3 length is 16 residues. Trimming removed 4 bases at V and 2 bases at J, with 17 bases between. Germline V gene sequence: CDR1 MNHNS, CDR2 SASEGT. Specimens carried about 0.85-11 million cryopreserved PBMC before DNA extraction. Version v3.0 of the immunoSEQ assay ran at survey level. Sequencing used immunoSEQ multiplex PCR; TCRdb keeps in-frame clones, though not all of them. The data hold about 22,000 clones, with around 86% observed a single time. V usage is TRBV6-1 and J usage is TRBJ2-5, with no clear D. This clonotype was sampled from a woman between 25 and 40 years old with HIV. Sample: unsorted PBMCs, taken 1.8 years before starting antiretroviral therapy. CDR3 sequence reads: CASSAYLGSRQETQYF. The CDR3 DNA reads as TGTGCCAGCAGTGCCTACTTAGGTAGTCGACAAGAGACCCAGTACTTC.